This T cell receptor beta chain comes out of a study of OX40 agonist ivuxolimab in advanced cancers. Samples of blood were obtained at baseline, on cycle 4 day 1, and on cycle 7 day 1. Study-level results: With doses of 0.1 to 3.0 mg/kg, CD4+ and CD8+ blood T cells had undergone clonal expansion by week 6.

Generated by immunoSEQ multiplex PCR, the TCRdb table keeps only in-frame clones and is missing some. The top ten hold around 0.28% of the sample, which has 55,000 to 85,000 clones, roughly nine tenths seen once. Concerning this clone: As yet, its antigen is unknown.

The receptor was derived from an adult with an advanced solid tumor such as melanoma, head and neck, liver or kidney cancer. Material: CD4+ or CD8+ T cells sorted from blood, obtained in a trial of the OX40 agonist ivuxolimab.

CDR3 nucleotide sequence: TGTGCCAGCAGCTTAGAGGCAGCTTTATCCTATGGCTACACCTTC. Translated, it gives CASSLEAALSYGYTF. This sequence joins TRBV7-9 and TRBJ1-2; D is ambiguous. Trimming stripped 1 base from V and 4 bases from J, with 13 bases between. This CDR3 has 15 residues. Germline lookup yields CDR1 SEHNR and CDR2 FQNEAQ (reference sequence).